This record looks at one T cell receptor beta chain sequence and its context. As yet, its antigen is unknown. This entry comes from a study of blood T cells in healthy people across ages. The study, taken as a whole, reports: Not knowing donor CMV status may have confounded expanded clonotype changes. Diversity figures derived from one million T cells were judged to underestimate the true value. Older age went with lower TCR beta diversity per million T cells, in a roughly linear way.

Germline V gene sequence: CDR1 SGHRS, CDR2 YFSETQ. This CDR3 is built from 11 residues. A minimum of 7 million PBMCs was isolated per sample. Then a second PCR, running roughly 7 to 11 cycles, was carried out with a sample-barcoded 5' primer and a J-beta primer mix. TCRdb passed the 5' RACE reads through MiXCR, listing each CDR3 protein once. The sample lists some 1.5 million distinct CDR3 sequences; approximately 28% were seen once. The chain is built from TRBV5-1 and TRBJ2-5; D gene uncertain. The DNA end lines up better with TRBJ2-7; the J call may be wrong. This receptor was identified in a woman under 40 in good health. Sample: blood. CDR3 residues: CASSFTCEQYF. CDR3 nucleotide sequence: TGCGCCAGCAGCTTTACTTGCGAGCAGTACTTC.